Listed below are T cell receptor beta chains from one sample, sequenced in a study of control samples from healthy donors and cancer patients. Sequencing was performed with immunoSEQ multiplex PCR; in TCRdb, only in-frame clones are kept and a portion is missing. The sample consists of more than 20,000 clones, approximately 90% of them appearing once. Sequencing was done on a sample of PBMCs. Receptor source: a man in his fifties with lung cancer. CDR3s include the opening cysteine and the closing phenylalanine or tryptophan. Each record gives: CDR3 DNA, CDR3 protein, J gene, D gene, clone size, V gene. A D gene is named only where the DNA matches it firmly. Only part of the rows carry a size: once, few, many, or a class if the clone is expanded.

TGTGCCATCAGTGGTGAGGGACAGGGGGTTTCACCCCTCCACTTT,CAISGEGQGVSPLHF,TRBJ1-6,TRBD1,NA,TRBV10-3
TGTGCCAGCAGTAACGTTGGACATCAGTATTTT,CASSNVGHQYF,TRBJ2-3,NA,NA,TRBV6-5
TGTGCCAGCAGCCCAGCCAGGGATGCTAACTATGGCTACACCTTC,CASSPARDANYGYTF,TRBJ1-2,NA,NA,TRBV7-6
TGTGCCAGTGAAGGGGGGGCCCTCGGAGAGACCCAGTACTTC,CASEGGALGETQYF,TRBJ2-5,NA,few,TRBV19
TGTGCCAGCAGCTTAGGTGGGGGACCCACAGATACGCAGTATTTT,CASSLGGGPTDTQYF,TRBJ2-3,NA,NA,TRBV11-2
TGTGCCAGCAGCCAACATGGGACAGGGGGCTCCTACAATGAGCAGTTCTTC,CASSQHGTGGSYNEQFF,TRBJ2-1,TRBD1,NA,TRBV3-1/TRBV3-2
TGTGCCAGCAGCCCGCGGACAGCCTACAATGAGCAGTTCTTC,CASSPRTAYNEQFF,TRBJ2-1,NA,NA,TRBV9
TGTGCCAGCAGTGAATCCCGGACAGGGCCAGATACGCAGTATTTT,CASSESRTGPDTQYF,TRBJ2-3,TRBD1,NA,TRBV6-4
TGCGCCAGCAGCTTGACCCGGGACAGGGGGAGGGTAAACACTGAAGCTTTCTTT,CASSLTRDRGRVNTEAFF,TRBJ1-1,TRBD1,NA,TRBV4-1
TGTGCCAGCAGCTTAGCGTTGGCAGGGGCTGGAAACACCATATATTTT,CASSLALAGAGNTIYF,TRBJ1-3,NA,NA,TRBV7-2
TGTGCCAGCAGCTTGGGACAGGGTGACTACGAGCAGTACTTC,CASSLGQGDYEQYF,TRBJ2-7,TRBD1,NA,TRBV5-6
TGTGCCAGCAGCTTGGGACACCCAAGAGAAGGCTACACCTTC,CASSLGHPREGYTF,TRBJ1-2,NA,NA,TRBV5-8